These 30 T cell receptor beta chains originate from one sample sequenced in a study of early T cells in non-severe SARS-CoV-2 infection. Using its own MiXCR run on the 5' RACE reads, TCRdb lists one record per CDR3 protein. This sample has around 80,000 distinct CDR3 sequences; roughly 12% occur once, and the top ten carry about 12%. The material was whole blood, obtained at baseline. Receptor source: an adult who was a healthcare worker with PCR-confirmed SARS-CoV-2 infection or an uninfected control (not recorded which).

The chain is built from TRBV28 and TRBJ1-3, with D possibly TRBD1 on 5 matching bases. Germline CDR1 MDHEN, CDR2 SYDVKM. V lost 4 bases to trimming and J lost 0 bases, with 16 bases between them. The CDR3 covers 17 residues. CDR3 DNA sequence: TGTGCCAGCAGTTCAGATCATGACAGAGCCTCTGGAAACACCATATATTTT. Its protein is CASSSDHDRASGNTIYF.

This clonotype was detected a few times. The chain combines TRBV7-8 with TRBJ2-3; 7 nucleotides agree with TRBD1. The CDR3 contains 12 residues. The V gene end was trimmed by 0 bases and the J gene end by 11 bases; junction bases not matched to a gene: 2. Germline values: CDR1 SGHVS, CDR2 FQNEAQ. The CDR3, as DNA: TGTGCCAGCAGCTTAGCTCCAGGGGGGCAGTATTTT. It yields the protein CASSLAPGGQYF.

The table lists this clonotype with a few counts. The rearrangement joins TRBV18 to TRBJ1-3; weak D call: TRBD1 (5 bases). Germline values: CDR1 KGHSH, CDR2 LQKENI. This CDR3 is built from 15 residues. V lost 4 bases, J lost 0 bases, and 10 bases lay in between. Here the CDR3 reads CASSQGSSSGNTIYF. The CDR3 DNA sequence: TGTGCCAGCTCACAGGGGTCGAGCTCTGGAAACACCATATATTTT.

This clonotype was counted ten times or more. V is TRBV6-5 and J is TRBJ1-1; D gene unclear. This CDR3 is built from 12 residues. CDR1 is MNHEY, CDR2 SVGAGI, per germline. The V end was cut by 6 bases, the J end by 5 bases, with 10 bases between. The CDR3 DNA reads TGTGCCAGCAGCACCGGGGAGACTGAAGCTTTCTTT. It translates to CASSTGETEAFF.

The chain employs TRBV28 and TRBJ2-1; 7 nucleotides align to TRBD1. V trimming: 8 bases; J trimming: 4 bases; junction bases outside the gene matches: 14. Germline V gene data show CDR1 as MDHEN and CDR2 as SYDVKM. The CDR3 spans 16 residues. CDR3 in DNA: TGTGCCAGCCCACCCCCCCGGGACAGAGGGTACAATGAGCAGTTCTTC. It yields the protein CASPPPRDRGYNEQFF.

This clonotype was seen ten or more times. This chain uses TRBV4-3 with TRBJ2-1, with TRBD2 matching 11 bases. The CDR3 has 19 residues. Germline lookup yields CDR1 LGHNA and CDR2 YSLEER. The ends lost 0 bases at V and 6 bases at J; junction bases unmatched: 13. DNA of the CDR3: TGCGCCAGCAGCCAAGATATAGGTCTAGCGGGGGGTCTTGGCAATGAGCAGTTCTTC. The encoded protein is CASSQDIGLAGGLGNEQFF.

The V call is TRBV24-1, the J call TRBJ2-3; 7 bases map to TRBD1. The CDR3 contains 14 residues. Trimming cost V 4 bases and J 12 bases; bases outside gene matches: 12. The germline V gene has CDR1 KGHDR and CDR2 SFDVKD. CDR3 protein: CATSETGTVIGQYF. CDR3 bases: TGTGCCACCAGTGAGACCGGGACAGTAATAGGCCAGTATTTT.

This clonotype was detected a few times. CDR3 bases: TGTGCCAGCAGCTCGGGTCATGAAAAACTGTTTTTT. Amino acids: CASSSGHEKLFF. The chain couples TRBV7-9 to TRBJ1-4; D is uncertain. Trimming stripped 4 bases from V and 6 bases from J, with 6 bases between. The V gene's germline CDR1 is SEHNR and CDR2 FQNEAQ (reference sequence). The CDR3 consists of 12 residues.

This clonotype was found a few times. The CDR3 nucleotides read TGCGCCAGCAGCTTGGATGACGCAGATACGCAGTATTTT. This sequence encodes CASSLDDADTQYF. The chain links TRBV5-1 to TRBJ2-3; D remains unclear. Germline V gives CDR1 SGHRS, CDR2 YFSETQ. The V end lost 0 bases, the J end lost 4 bases, and 6 bases lay between the germline ends. The CDR3 consists of 13 residues.

V is TRBV7-2 and J is TRBJ1-4, with D unclear. CDR3 size: 14 residues. Deletions cut 3 bases from V and 0 bases from J, with 5 bases between. CDR1 is SGHTA and CDR2 is FQGNSA in the germline V gene. DNA of the CDR3: TGTGCCAGCAGCTTCTCCGCAACTAATGAAAAACTGTTTTTT. It is translated as CASSFSATNEKLFF.

This clonotype was seen repeatedly, ten times or more. This chain connects TRBV7-8 to TRBJ1-4, with 9 bases lining up with TRBD1. The CDR3 sequence is 16 residues long. J gave up 9 bases and V 5 bases, and 13 bases lay outside the gene matches. Germline CDR1 is SGHVS and CDR2 is FQNEAQ. The DNA of the CDR3 is TGTGCCAGCAGCACTTACCGGGACAGGGACGTCAAAAAACTGTTTTTT. Protein product: CASSTYRDRDVKKLFF.

This clonotype showed up many times. J is TRBJ1-4 and V is TRBV25-1, with D maybe TRBD1 (5 bases). CDR1 and CDR2 from the germline V gene are MGHDK and SYGVNS. V dropped 6 bases and J dropped 4 bases, with 12 bases sitting between them. This CDR3 region has 14 residues. CDR3 residues: CASRKDNLNEKLFF. The CDR3 coding sequence is TGTGCCAGCAGAAAGGACAACCTTAATGAAAAACTGTTTTTT.

This clonotype is a singleton in its sample. The genes are TRBV10-3 and TRBJ1-1; weak D call: TRBD1 (5 bases). Germline values: CDR1 ENHRY, CDR2 SYGVKD. The CDR3 is 14 residues long. V lost 4 bases and J 4 bases, leaving 13 bases between the germline ends. In DNA, the CDR3 is TGTGCCATCAGTGGCGGCGGGGGATTCACTGAAGCTTTCTTT. Translating it yields CAISGGGGFTEAFF.

This chain connects TRBV7-2 to TRBJ2-4; a possible D gene is TRBD2 (6 bases). Germline V gene lookup returns CDR1 SGHTA and CDR2 FQGNSA. The CDR3 extends over 13 amino acids. Trimming cost V 3 bases and J 7 bases, with 10 bases left between them. The CDR3 DNA follows: TGTGCCAGCAGCTTTATAGGAGGGAACATTCAGTACTTC. Translation: CASSFIGGNIQYF.

V is TRBV7-9 and J is TRBJ2-5; a possible D gene is TRBD1 (6 bases). Germline values: CDR1 SEHNR, CDR2 FQNEAQ (reference sequence). Trimming removed 9 bases from V and 4 bases from J, with 21 bases in between. The CDR3 covers 15 residues. CDR3 in amino acids: CASERTVRGRETQYF. The CDR3 nucleotides read TGTGCCAGTGAACGGACAGTCCGGGGTAGAGAGACCCAGTACTTC.

This clonotype was recorded at least ten times. The CDR3 nucleotides are TGTGCCAGTCAGGTTGGACAGATTAATCAGCCCCAGCATTTT. Translated: CASQVGQINQPQHF. The V call is TRBV19, the J call TRBJ1-5; a possible D gene is TRBD1 (6 bases). CDR1 LNHDA and CDR2 SQIVND come from the germline V gene (reference sequence). The CDR3 has 14 residues. V was trimmed by 8 bases and J by 4 bases, leaving 15 bases between them.

V usage is TRBV11-2 and J usage is TRBJ2-2, with no clear D. Trimming removed 3 bases from V and 7 bases from J, with 3 bases in between. The CDR3 is made up of 11 amino acids. Germline assignment: CDR1 SGHAT and CDR2 FQNNGV. For the CDR3, the DNA is TGTGCCAGCAGCTTTATCGGGGAGCTGTTTTTT. Amino acid sequence: CASSFIGELFF.

This clonotype appeared many times. The chain recombines TRBV6-2 or TRBV6-3 with TRBJ2-6; perhaps TRBD1 as D (6 bases). The CDR3 spans 20 residues. Germline V gene sequence: CDR1 MNHEY, CDR2 SVGEGT. V lost 4 bases and J lost 2, with 24 bases in between. CDR3 loop: CASSSKTPDRFLAGANVLTF. The CDR3 DNA is TGTGCCAGCAGTTCAAAAACTCCCGACAGGTTCTTGGCTGGGGCCAACGTCCTGACTTTC.

At least ten counts were recorded for this clonotype. The chain couples TRBV2 to TRBJ1-3; 7 positions match TRBD1. The trim removed 6 bases at V and 9 bases at J, leaving 8 bases unmatched. The CDR3 is 13 residues long. Germline V gene lookup returns CDR1 SNHLY and CDR2 FYNNEI. CDR3 DNA: TGTGCCAGCAGGAGGGACAGTCAAGGCACCATATATTTT. It encodes CASRRDSQGTIYF.

J is TRBJ2-1 and V is TRBV19; D is unresolved. Per germline, CDR1 LNHDA and CDR2 SQIVND (reference sequence). The germline V and J ends were trimmed by 6 bases and 6 bases, with 12 bases remaining between them. This CDR3 comprises 13 residues. The CDR3 DNA reads TGTGCCAGTAGCGCCGGTCAGCTCAATGAGCAGTTCTTC. Amino acid sequence: CASSAGQLNEQFF.

This clonotype was seen at least ten times. The chain has TRBV20-1 and TRBJ2-1, with D hard to call. CDR3 length: 14 amino acids. Trimming stripped 3 bases from V and 6 bases from J, with 15 bases between. The V gene's germline CDR1 is DFQATT and CDR2 SNEGSKA (reference sequence). Here the CDR3 reads CSASSGNVGNEQFF. CDR3 sequence (DNA): TGCAGTGCTAGTTCGGGTAACGTGGGCAATGAGCAGTTCTTC.

The chain uses TRBV20-1 and TRBJ2-2; 11 nucleotides align to TRBD1. The CDR3 runs to 16 residues. Trimming at V came to 3 bases and at J to 4 bases, leaving 7 bases not matched to a gene. The V gene's germline CDR1 is DFQATT and CDR2 SNEGSKA (reference sequence). CDR3 nucleotide sequence: TGCAGTGCTAGTAGATCCGGGACAGGGGGCACCGGGGAGCTGTTTTTT. Amino acid sequence: CSASRSGTGGTGELFF.

This clonotype was counted between two and nine times. The genes are TRBV4-2 and TRBJ2-1; 13 bases align to TRBD2. V gave up 5 bases and J gave up 8 bases; unmatched junction bases: 0. Germline V CDR1 and CDR2: LGHNA, YNFKEQ. The length of the CDR3 is 13 residues. The CDR3 spells CASSGTSGDEQFF. The CDR3 nucleotides are TGTGCCAGCAGCGGGACTAGCGGGGATGAGCAGTTCTTC.

J is TRBJ1-5 and V is TRBV4-1; D gene uncertain. Looked up from germline, CDR1 is MGHRA and CDR2 is YSYEKL. The germline V and J ends were trimmed by 4 bases and 2 bases, with 6 bases remaining between them. This CDR3 spans 13 amino acids. CDR3 protein: CASSPVGNQPQHF. The CDR3 DNA sequence: TGCGCCAGCAGCCCAGTGGGCAATCAGCCCCAGCATTTT.

This clonotype was recorded at least ten times. The rearrangement joins TRBV12-3 or TRBV12-4 to TRBJ1-1; no reliable D call. The ends were cut back, 2 bases at V and 11 bases at J, with 15 bases in the middle. The length of the CDR3 is 13 residues. CDR3 sequence reads: CASSLRVGEGAFF. The DNA of the CDR3 is TGTGCCAGCAGTTTACGGGTAGGAGAAGGGGCTTTCTTT.

This clonotype was picked up a small number of times. The chain uses TRBV11-2 and TRBJ2-3, with D perhaps matching TRBD2 (5 bases). The V and J ends lost 2 bases and 2 bases respectively, with 17 bases between them. Germline V lookup: CDR1 SGHAT, CDR2 FQNNGV. The CDR3 consists of 17 residues. CDR3 bases: TGTGCCAGCAGCTTAATTGGGCCTCTAGCAACCACAGATACGCAGTATTTT. Translating it yields CASSLIGPLATTDTQYF. Filled out from reference TRBV11-2 and TRBJ2-3, the complete variable domain reads EAGVAQSPRYKIIEKRQSVAFWCNPISGHATLYWYQQILGQGPKLLIQFQNNGVVDDSQLPKDRFSAERLKGVDSTLKIQPAKLEDSAVYLCASSLIGPLATTDTQYFGPGTRLTVL.

This clonotype was seen ten or more times. V and J are TRBV11-2 and TRBJ1-1; 8 nucleotides match TRBD1. CDR1 is SGHAT, CDR2 FQNNGV, per germline. J was trimmed by 3 bases and V by 1 base; bases with no gene match: 4. CDR3 length equals 15 residues. The CDR3 spells CASSLGSGGYTEAFF. DNA of the CDR3: TGTGCCAGCAGCTTAGGTTCAGGGGGCTACACTGAAGCTTTCTTT.

The V gene is TRBV30, the J gene TRBJ1-1; the D is unclear. The germline V gene encodes CDR1 GTSNPN and CDR2 SVGIG (reference sequence). The CDR3 is 13 residues long. The V and J ends lost 1 base and 1 base respectively, with 7 bases between them. CDR3 loop: CAWSGQQNTEAFF. CDR3 coding DNA: TGTGCCTGGAGTGGGCAGCAGAACACTGAAGCTTTCTTT.

The table lists this clonotype with a few counts. J is TRBJ1-2 and V is TRBV2, with D unclear. This CDR3 spans 11 amino acids. CDR1 is SNHLY and CDR2 is FYNNEI in the germline V gene. V was pared by 0 bases and J by 7 bases, with 3 bases between. CDR3 bases: TGTGCCAGCAGTGAAGCGCTTGGCTACACCTTC. Its translation: CASSEALGYTF.

In this sample, this clonotype turned up a few times. This chain joins TRBV4-2 and TRBJ2-1, with a weak D call TRBD1 (7 bases). CDR3 size: 15 residues. The germline V gene has CDR1 LGHNA and CDR2 YNFKEQ. The V gene lost 1 base and the J gene lost 9 bases, with 16 bases spanning the gap. CDR3 nucleotides: TGTGCCAGCAGCCAAGCGGCAGGGGGGTCGGGTGAGCAGTTCTTC. As protein: CASSQAAGGSGEQFF.